This TCR beta chain was captured in a study of a mutant IDH1 vaccine in newly diagnosed glioma. Overall study context: Most patients had received both radiotherapy and temozolomide, the prior options being radiotherapy, temozolomide, or both.

The CDR3 totals 15 residues. V lost 4 bases and J lost 1, with 13 bases in between. CDR1 and CDR2 (germline): WNHNN, SYGVQD (reference sequence). Regarding time point: week 35, safety follow-up. Each dose of the vaccine consisted of 300 ug of mutant IDH1 20-mer peptide, with topical imiquimod. About this clone itself: Antigen specificity is unknown.

Assay: immunoSEQ multiplex PCR; the TCRdb copy retains only in-frame clones and omits some. The sample has tens of thousands of clones, under 90% seen once. The J gene is TRBJ1-1, the V gene TRBV10-1; tentative D call: TRBD1 (5 bases). The receptor comes from a man between 25 and 39 years old with glioma. Sequencing used PBMCs, obtained from a glioma patient whose treatment included an IDH1 peptide vaccine. The CDR3 DNA is TGCGCCAGCAGTGGGTCCCTGGGGGGGAACACTGAAGCTTTCTTT. Translated, it gives CASSGSLGGNTEAFF.